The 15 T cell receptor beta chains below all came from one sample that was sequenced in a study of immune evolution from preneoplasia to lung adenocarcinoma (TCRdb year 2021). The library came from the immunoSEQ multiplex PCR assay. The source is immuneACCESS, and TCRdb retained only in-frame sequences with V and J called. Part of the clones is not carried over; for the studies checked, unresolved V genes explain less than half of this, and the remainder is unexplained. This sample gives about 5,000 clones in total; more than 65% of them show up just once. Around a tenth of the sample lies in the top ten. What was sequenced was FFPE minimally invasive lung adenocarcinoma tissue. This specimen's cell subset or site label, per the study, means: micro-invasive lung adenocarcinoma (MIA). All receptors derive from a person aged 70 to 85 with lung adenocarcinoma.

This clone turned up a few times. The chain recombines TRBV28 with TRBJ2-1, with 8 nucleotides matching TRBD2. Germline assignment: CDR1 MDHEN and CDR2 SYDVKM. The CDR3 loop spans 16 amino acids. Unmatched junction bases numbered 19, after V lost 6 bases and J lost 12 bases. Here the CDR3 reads CASSRGGAGGTLRQFF. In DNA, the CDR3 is TGTGCCAGCAGCCGAGGCGGGGCGGGAGGAACACTCCGGCAGTTCTTC.

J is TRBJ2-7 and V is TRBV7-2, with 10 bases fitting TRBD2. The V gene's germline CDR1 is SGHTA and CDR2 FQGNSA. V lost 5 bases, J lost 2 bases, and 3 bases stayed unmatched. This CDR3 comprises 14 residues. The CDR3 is CASSRLAGAYEQYF. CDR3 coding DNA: TGTGCCAGCAGCCGACTAGCGGGCGCCTACGAGCAGTACTTC.

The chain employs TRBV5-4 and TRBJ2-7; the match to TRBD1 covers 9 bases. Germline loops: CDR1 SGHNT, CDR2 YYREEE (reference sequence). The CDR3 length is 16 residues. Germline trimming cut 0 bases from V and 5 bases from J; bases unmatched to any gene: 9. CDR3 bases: TGTGCCAGCAGCTTGGCCTTCGCGGGACAGGGAGACGAGCAGTACTTC. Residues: CASSLAFAGQGDEQYF.

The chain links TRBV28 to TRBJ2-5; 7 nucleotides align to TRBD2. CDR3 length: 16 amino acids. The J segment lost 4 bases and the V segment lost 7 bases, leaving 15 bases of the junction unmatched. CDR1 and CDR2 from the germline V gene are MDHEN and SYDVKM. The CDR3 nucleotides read TGTGCCAGCAACTTCAAGGGAGGGTCCCAAGTAGAGACCCAGTACTTC. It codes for CASNFKGGSQVETQYF.

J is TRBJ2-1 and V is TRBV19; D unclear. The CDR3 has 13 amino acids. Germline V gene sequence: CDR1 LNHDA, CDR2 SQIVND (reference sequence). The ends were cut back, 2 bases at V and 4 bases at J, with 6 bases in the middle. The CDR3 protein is CASSILLYNEQFF. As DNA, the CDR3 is TGTGCCAGTAGTATATTGCTGTACAATGAGCAGTTCTTC. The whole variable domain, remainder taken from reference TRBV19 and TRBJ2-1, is DGGITQSPKYLFRKEGQNVTLSCEQNLNHDAMYWYRQDPGQGLRLIYYSQIVNDFQKGDIAEGYSVSREKKESFPLTVTSAQKNPTAFYLCASSILLYNEQFFGPGTRLTVL.

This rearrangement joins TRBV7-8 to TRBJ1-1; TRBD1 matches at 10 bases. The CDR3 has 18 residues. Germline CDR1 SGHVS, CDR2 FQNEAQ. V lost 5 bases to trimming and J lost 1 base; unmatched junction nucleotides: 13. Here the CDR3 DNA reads TGTGCCAGCAGCCCCATCGCTTGGGGACAGGGGAAGAACACTGAAGCTTTCTTT. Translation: CASSPIAWGQGKNTEAFF.

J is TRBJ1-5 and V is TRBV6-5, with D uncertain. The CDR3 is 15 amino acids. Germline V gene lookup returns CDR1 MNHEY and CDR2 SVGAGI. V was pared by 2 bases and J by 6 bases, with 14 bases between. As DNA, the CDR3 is TGTGCCAGCAGTTACGTTCGGGATGCGAGTCAGCCCCAGCATTTT. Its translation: CASSYVRDASQPQHF.

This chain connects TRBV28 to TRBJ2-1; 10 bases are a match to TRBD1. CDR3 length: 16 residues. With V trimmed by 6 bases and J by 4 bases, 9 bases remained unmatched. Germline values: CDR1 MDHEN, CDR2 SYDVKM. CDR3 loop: CASSPPGTGVYNEQFF. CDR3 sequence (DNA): TGTGCCAGCAGCCCTCCTGGGACAGGGGTTTACAATGAGCAGTTCTTC.

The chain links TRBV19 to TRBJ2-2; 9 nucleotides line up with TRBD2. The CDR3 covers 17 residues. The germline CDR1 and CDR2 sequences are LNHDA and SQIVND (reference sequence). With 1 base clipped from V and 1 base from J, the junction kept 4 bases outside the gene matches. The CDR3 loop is CASSIGLAEMNTGELFF. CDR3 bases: TGTGCCAGTAGTATAGGACTAGCGGAAATGAACACCGGGGAGCTGTTTTTT.

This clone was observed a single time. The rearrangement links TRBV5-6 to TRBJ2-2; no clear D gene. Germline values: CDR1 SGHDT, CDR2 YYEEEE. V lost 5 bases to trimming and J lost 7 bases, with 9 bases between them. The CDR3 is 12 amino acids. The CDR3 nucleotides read TGTGCCAGCAGTCGTCCGGTCGGGGAGCTGTTTTTT. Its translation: CASSRPVGELFF.

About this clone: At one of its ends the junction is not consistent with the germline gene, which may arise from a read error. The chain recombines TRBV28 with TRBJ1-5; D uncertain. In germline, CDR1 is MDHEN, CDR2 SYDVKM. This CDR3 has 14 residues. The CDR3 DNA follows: TGTGCCAGCAGTCCCCCTCCCCGACGGCAGCTCCAGCATTTT. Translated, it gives CASSPPPRRQLQHF.

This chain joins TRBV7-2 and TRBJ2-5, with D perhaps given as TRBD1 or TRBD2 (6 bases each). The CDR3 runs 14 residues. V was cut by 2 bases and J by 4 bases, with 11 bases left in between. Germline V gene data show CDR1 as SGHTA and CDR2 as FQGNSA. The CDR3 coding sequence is TGTGCCAGCAGCTTATTCAAGGGGGGAGAGACCCAGTACTTC. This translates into CASSLFKGGETQYF. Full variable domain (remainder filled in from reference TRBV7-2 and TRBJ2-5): GAGVSQSPSNKVTEKGKDVELRCDPISGHTALYWYRQSLGQGLEFLIYFQGNSAPDKSGLPSDRFSAERTGGSVSTLTIQRTQQEDSAVYLCASSLFKGGETQYFGPGTRLLVL.

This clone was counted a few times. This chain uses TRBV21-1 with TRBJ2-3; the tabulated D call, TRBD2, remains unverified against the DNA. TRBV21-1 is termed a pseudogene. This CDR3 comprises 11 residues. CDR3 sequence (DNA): TGTGCCAGCAGCCTGTGGACTTGGCAGTATTTT. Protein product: CASSLWTWQYF.

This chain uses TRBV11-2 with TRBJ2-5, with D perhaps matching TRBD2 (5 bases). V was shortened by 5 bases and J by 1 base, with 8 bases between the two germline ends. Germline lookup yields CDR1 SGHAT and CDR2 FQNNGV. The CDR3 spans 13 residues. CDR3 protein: CASSRGFQETQYF. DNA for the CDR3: TGTGCCAGCAGCCGAGGGTTCCAAGAGACCCAGTACTTC. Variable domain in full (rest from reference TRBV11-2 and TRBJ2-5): EAGVAQSPRYKIIEKRQSVAFWCNPISGHATLYWYQQILGQGPKLLIQFQNNGVVDDSQLPKDRFSAERLKGVDSTLKIQPAKLEDSAVYLCASSRGFQETQYFGPGTRLLVL.

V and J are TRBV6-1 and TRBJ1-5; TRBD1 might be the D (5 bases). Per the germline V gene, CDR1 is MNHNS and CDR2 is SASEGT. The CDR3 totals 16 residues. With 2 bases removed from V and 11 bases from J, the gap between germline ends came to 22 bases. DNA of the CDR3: TGTGCCAGCAGTGAATGGGCAGGGTCAACTCTGGACACCCAGCATTTT. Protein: CASSEWAGSTLDTQHF.